The next 21 T cell receptor beta chains were all read from a single sample in a study of blood T cell repertoires in COVID-19. Profiled with immunoSEQ multiplex PCR; TCRdb holds only in-frame clones, not every one. The data hold about 210,000 clones, with 81% observed a single time. The source material was PBMCs or T cells enriched from blood (not recorded which). The receptors were sampled from a woman between 50 and 59 years old with acute COVID-19.

The CDR3 DNA reads as TGTGCCAGCAGCGTAGATCCTAGCCGGGCGAACACCGGGGAGCTGTTTTTT. Its protein is CASSVDPSRANTGELFF. The chain is built from TRBV9 and TRBJ2-2; TRBD2 is a possible D gene (5 bases). CDR1 is SGDLS, CDR2 YYNGEE, per germline. Trimming took 0 bases from V and 0 from J, leaving 12 bases between them. CDR3 length: 17 residues. Based on the CDR3 plus reference TRBV9 and TRBJ2-2, the full variable domain is DSGVTQTPKHLITATGQRVTLRCSPRSGDLSVYWYQQSLDQGLQFLIQYYNGEERAKGNILERFSAQQFPDLHSELNLSSLELGDSALYFCASSVDPSRANTGELFFGEGSRLTVL.

This clone occurred once. This chain links TRBV7-2 with TRBJ2-1; D is unresolved. From germline, CDR1 is SGHTA and CDR2 FQGNSA. The CDR3 contains 12 residues. Trimming shortened V by 2 bases and J by 7 bases, and 6 bases separated the two germline ends. As DNA, the CDR3 is TGTGCCAGCAGCTTAAACGGGAATGAGCAGTTCTTC. As protein: CASSLNGNEQFF.

The chain uses TRBV7-2 and TRBJ2-1; 9 bases align to TRBD1. Trimming removed 2 bases from V and 7 bases from J; junction bases left unmatched: 12. Germline V gene sequence: CDR1 SGHTA, CDR2 FQGNSA. The CDR3 length is 17 residues. The CDR3 region is CASSLRYSGQGRNEQFF. For the CDR3, the DNA is TGTGCCAGCAGCTTACGATATTCGGGACAGGGTCGGAATGAGCAGTTCTTC.

The J gene is TRBJ2-7, the V gene TRBV7-2; 12 nucleotides agree with TRBD2. Germline trimming cut 0 bases from V and 0 bases from J; bases unmatched to any gene: 6. The CDR3 has 18 residues. Germline CDR1 reads SGHTA; CDR2 reads FQGNSA. This chain's CDR3 is CASSLALAGGSISYEQYF. The CDR3 nucleotides are TGTGCCAGCAGCTTAGCTCTAGCGGGGGGGTCGATCTCCTACGAGCAGTACTTC.

This clone showed up just once. The chain employs TRBV7-9 and TRBJ1-2, with 9 bases fitting TRBD1. Looked up from germline, CDR1 is SEHNR and CDR2 is FQNEAQ (reference sequence). This CDR3 contains 15 residues. Unmatched junction bases numbered 8, after V lost 6 bases and J lost 3 bases. CDR3 region: CASRQQGARDYGYTF. Written as DNA, the CDR3 is TGTGCCAGCAGACAACAGGGGGCGCGAGACTATGGCTACACCTTC.

V usage is TRBV27 and J usage is TRBJ2-6, with 7 bases lining up with TRBD1. J lost 2 bases, V lost 2 bases, and 15 bases had no gene match. CDR3 length: 20 residues. Germline V gives CDR1 MNHEY, CDR2 SMNVEV (reference sequence). In nucleotides, the CDR3 is TGTGCCAGCAGTTTAAAGGGGGCGAGTCTGTCCAGCGCTGGGGCCAACGTCCTGACTTTC. Translated: CASSLKGASLSSAGANVLTF.

This sequence joins TRBV4-3 and TRBJ2-5, with 9 nucleotides matching TRBD2. This CDR3 region has 16 residues. J lost 5 bases, V lost 4 bases, and 11 bases had no gene match. Germline V gives CDR1 LGHNA, CDR2 YSLEER. The CDR3 sequence: CASSPNLGGGEETQYF. CDR3 nucleotides: TGCGCCAGCAGCCCCAACCTAGGCGGGGGGGAGGAGACCCAGTACTTC.

The V gene is TRBV28, the J gene TRBJ1-5, with a possible D match to TRBD1 (6 bases). V was clipped by 7 bases and J by 2 bases, with 15 bases between them. The CDR3 sequence is 15 residues long. The germline gives CDR1 MDHEN, CDR2 SYDVKM. Here the CDR3 DNA reads TGTGCCAGCAATCACGGGACAAAGGGCAATCAGCCCCAGCATTTT. Residues: CASNHGTKGNQPQHF.

The chain carries TRBV6-1 and TRBJ2-2; no firm D call. Trimming removed 2 bases from V and 0 bases from J, with 4 bases in between. Looked up from germline, CDR1 is MNHNS and CDR2 is SASEGT. This CDR3 is 14 amino acids long. CDR3 protein: CASSELANTGELFF. The CDR3 DNA is TGTGCCAGCAGTGAATTAGCGAACACCGGGGAGCTGTTTTTT.

The chain couples TRBV5-4 to TRBJ2-3; D is unclear. The germline gives CDR1 SGHNT, CDR2 YYREEE (reference sequence). The CDR3 contains 14 residues. The ends were cut back, 0 bases at V and 2 bases at J, with 7 bases in the middle. CDR3 loop: CASSLVLYTDTQYF. The CDR3 bases are TGTGCCAGCAGCTTGGTGTTATACACAGATACGCAGTATTTT.

This clone was found a few times. V and J are TRBV19 and TRBJ2-2, with 8 bases fitting TRBD1. The CDR3 runs 15 residues. CDR1 and CDR2 (germline): LNHDA, SQIVND (reference sequence). The V gene end was trimmed by 5 bases and the J gene end by 2 bases; junction bases not matched to a gene: 4. CDR3 DNA sequence: TGTGCCAGTAGTGTCGGACAGGGAAACACCGGGGAGCTGTTTTTT. It translates to CASSVGQGNTGELFF.

The rearrangement uses TRBV7-9 and TRBJ2-5; 13 nucleotides agree with TRBD2. Germline CDR1 reads SEHNR; CDR2 reads FQNEAQ (reference sequence). The CDR3 runs to 16 residues. With 3 bases clipped from V and 1 base from J, the junction kept 2 bases outside the gene matches. The CDR3 here is CASSLRTSGGQETQYF. As DNA, the CDR3 is TGTGCCAGCAGCTTGCGGACTAGCGGGGGCCAAGAGACCCAGTACTTC.

The rearrangement uses TRBV7-2 and TRBJ2-6; 9 nucleotides agree with TRBD1. Germline V gene lookup returns CDR1 SGHTA and CDR2 FQGNSA. The trim removed 5 bases at V and 4 bases at J, leaving 12 bases unmatched. The CDR3 loop spans 18 amino acids. The DNA of the CDR3 is TGTGCCAGCAGCCAGCAATCGGGACAGGGACTCGGGGCCAACGTCCTGACTTTC. Translating gives CASSQQSGQGLGANVLTF.

This clone has a single count. This sequence joins TRBV18 and TRBJ2-7; TRBD2 matches 9 bases. There are 18 residues in the CDR3. Germline CDR1 KGHSH, CDR2 LQKENI. V trimming: 4 bases; J trimming: 1 base; junction bases outside the gene matches: 14. In nucleotides, the CDR3 is TGTGCCAGCTCACAATCAAATGCGGGACTAGCCACTTCCTACGAGCAGTACTTC. As protein: CASSQSNAGLATSYEQYF.

The rearrangement uses TRBV7-9 and TRBJ2-1, with TRBD2 matching over 8 bases. This CDR3 is 13 amino acids long. CDR1 and CDR2 from the germline V gene are SEHNR and FQNEAQ (reference sequence). Germline trimming cut 7 bases from V and 8 bases from J; bases unmatched to any gene: 7. The CDR3 reads CASTTSGSDEQFF. Here the CDR3 DNA reads TGTGCCAGCACCACGAGCGGGAGCGATGAGCAGTTCTTC.

V usage is TRBV9 and J usage is TRBJ1-1, with a possible D match to TRBD1 (6 bases). Germline lookup yields CDR1 SGDLS and CDR2 YYNGEE. The CDR3 covers 14 residues. V shed 3 bases and J shed 8 bases, with 17 bases lying between them. CDR3 sequence: CASSALTGRGEAFF. In nucleotides, the CDR3 is TGTGCCAGCAGCGCGCTGACAGGCCGGGGAGAAGCTTTCTTT.

This chain connects TRBV3-1 (or the pseudogene TRBV3-2) to TRBJ1-1; 7 bases are shared with TRBD1. The CDR3 covers 12 residues. With 11 bases clipped from V and 10 bases from J, the junction kept 13 bases outside the gene matches. CDR1 is LGHDT, CDR2 YNNKEL, per germline (reference sequence). The CDR3 nucleotides read TGTGCCTCCCCTACAGGGGATTTAGTAGCTTTCTTT. Amino acid sequence: CASPTGDLVAFF.

The chain has TRBV28 and TRBJ2-5; 8 bases map to TRBD2. CDR1 is MDHEN and CDR2 is SYDVKM in the germline V gene. The junction had 9 bases not matched to a gene; V was cut back by 5 bases and J by 4 bases. The CDR3 consists of 15 residues. The CDR3 loop reads CASSPPTSGPETQYF. The CDR3 DNA reads TGTGCCAGCAGTCCGCCTACTAGCGGCCCAGAGACCCAGTACTTC. Using reference TRBV28 and TRBJ2-5 for the parts outside the CDR3, the full variable domain is DVKVTQSSRYLVKRTGEKVFLECVQDMDHENMFWYRQDPGLGLRLIYFSYDVKMKEKGDIPEGYSVSREKKERFSLILESASTNQTSMYLCASSPPTSGPETQYFGPGTRLLVL.

The table lists this clone with a count of one. The chain couples TRBV19 to TRBJ2-7; 8 nucleotides match TRBD1. The CDR3 is 16 residues long. J lost 4 bases, V lost 5 bases, and 13 bases had no gene match. Germline loops: CDR1 LNHDA, CDR2 SQIVND (reference sequence). The CDR3 DNA follows: TGTGCCAGTAGTGCGTTCGGACAGGGAGGAGAGTACGAGCAGTACTTC. Its translation: CASSAFGQGGEYEQYF.

V is TRBV5-1 and J is TRBJ2-3; the D gene is possibly TRBD2 (5 bases). Germline V gene data show CDR1 as SGHRS and CDR2 as YFSETQ. V was shortened by 4 bases and J by 2 bases, with 17 bases between the two germline ends. The CDR3 loop spans 16 amino acids. The CDR3 DNA follows: TGCGCCAGCAGCCTGGACGGAGGATATTACACAGATACGCAGTATTTT. Translating it yields CASSLDGGYYTDTQYF.

This rearrangement joins TRBV4-2 to TRBJ2-1, with D tentatively TRBD2 (5 bases). Trimming shortened V by 0 bases and J by 0 bases, and 12 bases separated the two germline ends. The CDR3 totals 17 residues. The germline V gene encodes CDR1 LGHNA and CDR2 YNFKEQ. CDR3: CASSQDPTGSSYNEQFF. CDR3 sequence (DNA): TGTGCCAGCAGCCAAGACCCCACTGGGAGCTCCTACAATGAGCAGTTCTTC.